The 5 T cell receptor beta chains in this list originate from one sample, sequenced in a study of tumor-infiltrating lymphocytes in oesophageal squamous cell carcinoma. TCRdb passed the PCR reads through MiXCR, listing each CDR3 protein once. This table holds about 20,000 distinct CDR3 sequences, approximately 40% found once. The specimen sequenced was blood. These receptors were obtained from a male donor with esophageal squamous cell carcinoma.

This clonotype was detected ten times or more. The chain links TRBV27 to TRBJ2-5; D possibly corresponds to TRBD2 (5 bases). The better agreement between TRBJ2-7 and the DNA end casts doubt on the J call. The CDR3 runs 16 residues. In germline, CDR1 is MNHEY, CDR2 SMNVEV (reference sequence). CDR3: CASSLKGGPHSYEQYF. CDR3 DNA: TGTGCCAGCAGTTTAAAAGGCGGGCCTCACTCCTACGAGCAGTACTTC.

This clonotype has at least ten counts. This rearrangement joins TRBV27 to TRBJ2-7; 9 bases fit TRBD1. The germline CDR1 and CDR2 sequences are MNHEY and SMNVEV (reference sequence). With 4 bases clipped from V and 2 bases from J, the junction kept 6 bases outside the gene matches. This CDR3 region has 15 residues. CDR3 coding DNA: TGTGCCAGCAGTTCCGGACAGGGGAATCCCTACGAGCAGTACTTC. Its translation is CASSSGQGNPYEQYF.

The chain joins TRBV7-8 to TRBJ2-5, with D tentatively TRBD1 (6 bases). In germline, CDR1 is SGHVS, CDR2 FQNEAQ. Trimming took off 2 bases at V and 11 bases at J, with 30 bases between the two ends. CDR3 length equals 18 residues. CDR3 nucleotide sequence: TGTGCCAGCAGCTTAACCACCCCAGGGGATGGGTCCTACAATGAGCAGTACTTC. It specifies CASSLTTPGDGSYNEQYF.

The rearrangement uses TRBV11-2 and TRBJ2-1; the match to TRBD2 covers 10 bases. Germline V CDR1 and CDR2: SGHAT, FQNNGV. Unmatched junction bases numbered 19, after V lost 5 bases and J lost 12 bases. CDR3 length equals 17 residues. CDR3 coding DNA: TGTGCCAGCAGCCCTAGCGGGAGAGGGGCTTTGGCAGATACGCAGTTCTTC. Its translation is CASSPSGRGALADTQFF.

The table lists this clonotype with many counts. The V and J genes are TRBV5-6 and TRBJ2-2; 8 nucleotides align to TRBD1. J was trimmed by 6 bases and V by 0 bases; bases with no gene match: 10. There are 17 residues in the CDR3. The germline gives CDR1 SGHDT, CDR2 YYEEEE. The CDR3 loop is CASSLAGTGSKAGELFF. CDR3 nucleotides: TGTGCCAGCAGCTTGGCCGGGACAGGCAGTAAGGCCGGGGAGCTGTTTTTT.